This T cell receptor (beta chain) was captured by sequencing in a study of T cell responses to AZD1222 COVID-19 vaccine. This table comes from immunoSEQ multiplex PCR, and its TCRdb copy is limited to in-frame clones, with some not included. Of 100,000 to 150,000 clones in the sample, about 92% were seen once. With 5 bases removed from V and 4 bases from J, the gap between germline ends came to 11 bases. Germline V CDR1 and CDR2: SGHVS, FQNEAQ. This CDR3 has 13 residues. The clonotype originates from an adult in good health. The chain is built from TRBV7-8 and TRBJ1-1; D is uncertain. This material consisted of peripheral blood, taken on day 0 of AZD1222 vaccination. CDR3 amino acids: CASSRQMGTEAFF. CDR3 nucleotide sequence: TGTGCCAGCAGCCGCCAGATGGGCACTGAAGCTTTCTTT.